This T cell receptor (beta chain) was identified during a study of cytomegalovirus exposure and HLA in healthy donors. Trimming took 4 bases from V and 8 from J, leaving 14 bases between them. The CDR3 covers 14 residues. The germline V gene has CDR1 SNHLY and CDR2 FYNNEI. 13 Jbeta primers and 60 Vbeta primers were used for the PCR. In the authors' methods: About 11 million of the 75 million to 95 million unique TCR beta chains counted in a later analysis were shared. The repertoire was sequenced with immunoSEQ multiplex PCR; TCRdb's copy has only in-frame clones and lacks some. V and J calls and clone size are those listed in that table; D and trimming were worked out from the DNA. The table records about 160,000 clones, approximately 81% of them present only once. These donors, healthy bone marrow donors, were studied. The study, taken as a whole, reports: TCR beta chain V- and J-gene trimming was linked, in a later analysis, to a missense variant in DCLRE1C. The classifier was said to identify cytomegalovirus status with high specificity and sensitivity.

With regard to this clone: Antigen: not known.

The sequence was collected from a man younger than 35 in good health and CMV-seropositive. The rearrangement uses TRBV2 and TRBJ1-4; no reliable D call. Sample: PBMCs. The CDR3 sequence is CASSVQTPREKLFF. The DNA for the CDR3 is TGTGCCAGCAGTGTTCAGACCCCTAGGGAAAAACTGTTTTTT.